This T cell receptor (beta chain) originates from a study of blood T cell repertoires in COVID-19. Across the whole study: Collection of acute and convalescent COVID-19 samples took place in the United States, Italy and Spain. T cells, B-cell-depleted T cells, or PBMCs supplied cDNA or gDNA.

Original methodology: Reference gene primer amplification gave estimated nucleated cell counts. The method was immunoSEQ multiplex PCR; TCRdb's version includes in-frame clones alone and lacks a portion of them. The V and J calls and clone size come from that table; D and trimming were worked out from the DNA. Of about 87,000 clones detected, around 81% appear once; the ten largest clones hold about 2%. This clone has just one count. Unmatched junction bases numbered 6, after V lost 4 bases and J lost 1 base. Germline V gene data show CDR1 as SGHTS and CDR2 as YDEGEE. This CDR3 region has 15 residues.

The sample consisted of peripheral blood. The clonotype was recovered from a woman in her 70s with acute or convalescent COVID-19. This chain joins TRBV5-8 and TRBJ1-2; 8 nucleotides match TRBD1. CDR3 DNA: TGTGCCAGCAGCCAAACAGGGGGGAGTAACTATGGCTACACCTTC. The encoded protein is CASSQTGGSNYGYTF. Combining the CDR3 with reference TRBV5-8 and TRBJ1-2 gives the whole variable domain EAGVTQSPTHLIKTRGQQATLRCSPISGHTSVYWYQQALGLGLQFLLWYDEGEERNRGNFPPRFSGRQFPNYSSELNVNALELEDSALYLCASSQTGGSNYGYTFGSGTRLTVV.